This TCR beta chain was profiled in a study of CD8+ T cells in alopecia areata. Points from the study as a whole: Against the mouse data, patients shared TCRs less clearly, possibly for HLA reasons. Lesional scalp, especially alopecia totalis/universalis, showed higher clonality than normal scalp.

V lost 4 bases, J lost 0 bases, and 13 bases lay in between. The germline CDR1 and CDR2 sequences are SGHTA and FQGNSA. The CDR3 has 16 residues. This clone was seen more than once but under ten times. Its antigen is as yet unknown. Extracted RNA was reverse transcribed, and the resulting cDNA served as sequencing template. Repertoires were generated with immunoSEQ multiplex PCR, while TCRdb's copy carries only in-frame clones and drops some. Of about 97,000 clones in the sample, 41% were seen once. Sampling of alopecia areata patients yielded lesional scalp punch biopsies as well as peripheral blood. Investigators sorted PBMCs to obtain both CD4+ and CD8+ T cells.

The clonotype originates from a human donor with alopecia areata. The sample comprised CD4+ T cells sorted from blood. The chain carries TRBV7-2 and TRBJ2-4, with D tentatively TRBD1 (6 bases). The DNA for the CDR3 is TGTGCCAGCAGCTCTCGACAGGATCTAGCCAAAAACATTCAGTACTTC. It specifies CASSSRQDLAKNIQYF.